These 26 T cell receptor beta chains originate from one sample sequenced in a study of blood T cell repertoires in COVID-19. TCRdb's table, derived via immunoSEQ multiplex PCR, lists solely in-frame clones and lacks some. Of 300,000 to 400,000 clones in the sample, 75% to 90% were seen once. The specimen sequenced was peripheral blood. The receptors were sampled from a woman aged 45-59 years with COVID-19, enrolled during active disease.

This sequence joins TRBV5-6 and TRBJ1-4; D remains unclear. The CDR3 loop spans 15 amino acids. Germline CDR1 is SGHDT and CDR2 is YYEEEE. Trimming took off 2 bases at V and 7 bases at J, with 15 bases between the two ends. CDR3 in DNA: TGTGCCAGCAGCTTTCGAGCCGGGTTCAGTGAAAAACTGTTTTTT. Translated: CASSFRAGFSEKLFF.

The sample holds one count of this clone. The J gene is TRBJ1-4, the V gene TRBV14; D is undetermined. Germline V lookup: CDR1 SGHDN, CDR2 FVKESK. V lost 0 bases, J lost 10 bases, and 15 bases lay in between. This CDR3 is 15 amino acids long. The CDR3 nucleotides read TGTGCCAGCAGCCAAGACATGGCGAGGAATCGAAAACTGTTTTTT. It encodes CASSQDMARNRKLFF.

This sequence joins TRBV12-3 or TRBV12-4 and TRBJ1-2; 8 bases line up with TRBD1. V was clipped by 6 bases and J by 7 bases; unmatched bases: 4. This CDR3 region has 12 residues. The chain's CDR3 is CASRAGGTGYTF. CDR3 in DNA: TGTGCCAGCAGAGCAGGGGGCACTGGCTACACCTTC.

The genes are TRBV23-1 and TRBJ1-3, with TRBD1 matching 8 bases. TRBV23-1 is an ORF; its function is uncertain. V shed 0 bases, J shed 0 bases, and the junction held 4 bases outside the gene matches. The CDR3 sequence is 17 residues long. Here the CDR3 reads CASSQSTGVLSGNTIYF. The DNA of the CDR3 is TGCGCCAGCAGTCAATCGACAGGGGTCCTCTCTGGAAACACCATATATTTT.

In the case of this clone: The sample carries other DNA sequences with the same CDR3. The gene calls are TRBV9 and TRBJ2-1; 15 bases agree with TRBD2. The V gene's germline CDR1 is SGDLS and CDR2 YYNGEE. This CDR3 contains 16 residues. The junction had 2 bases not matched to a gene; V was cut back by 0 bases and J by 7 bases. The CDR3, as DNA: TGTGCCAGCAGCGTAGTCGGGACTAGCGGGAGGAATGAGCAGTTCTTC. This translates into CASSVVGTSGRNEQFF.

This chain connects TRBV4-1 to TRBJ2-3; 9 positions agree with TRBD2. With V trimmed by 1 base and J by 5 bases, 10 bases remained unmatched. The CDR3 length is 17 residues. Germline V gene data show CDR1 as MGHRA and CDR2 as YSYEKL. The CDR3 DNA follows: TGCGCCAGCAGCCAAGCAGGGGCGGGAGGGCCAGAAGATACGCAGTATTTT. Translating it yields CASSQAGAGGPEDTQYF.

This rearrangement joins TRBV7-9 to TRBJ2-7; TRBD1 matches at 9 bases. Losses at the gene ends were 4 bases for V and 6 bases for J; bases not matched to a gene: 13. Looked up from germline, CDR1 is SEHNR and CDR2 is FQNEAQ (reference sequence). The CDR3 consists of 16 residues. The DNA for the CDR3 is TGTGCCAGCAGCTCCTTAGTCGGGACAGGGTTGGGCGAGCAGTACTTC. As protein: CASSSLVGTGLGEQYF.

The CDR3 protein is CASSPSRGLETQYF. The DNA of the CDR3 is TGTGCCAGCAGCCCCTCCAGGGGGCTGGAGACCCAGTACTTC. J is TRBJ2-5 and V is TRBV11-2, with 8 bases aligning to TRBD1. The CDR3 sequence is 14 residues long. The V gene end was trimmed by 5 bases and the J gene end by 5 bases; junction bases not matched to a gene: 7. Germline assignment: CDR1 SGHAT and CDR2 FQNNGV. Full variable domain (outside the CDR3, taken from reference TRBV11-2 and TRBJ2-5): EAGVAQSPRYKIIEKRQSVAFWCNPISGHATLYWYQQILGQGPKLLIQFQNNGVVDDSQLPKDRFSAERLKGVDSTLKIQPAKLEDSAVYLCASSPSRGLETQYFGPGTRLLVL.

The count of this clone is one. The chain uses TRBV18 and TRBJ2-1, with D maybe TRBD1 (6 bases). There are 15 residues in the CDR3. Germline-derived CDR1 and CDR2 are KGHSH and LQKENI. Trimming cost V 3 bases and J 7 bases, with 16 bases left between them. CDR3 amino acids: CASSPSTGSTNEQFF. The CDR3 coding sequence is TGTGCCAGCTCACCGAGCACAGGGAGTACAAATGAGCAGTTCTTC.

CDR3 sequence (DNA): TGTGCCAGCAGCCAACAGGGCCTGGTCTCCTACAATGAGCAGTTCTTC. Protein: CASSQQGLVSYNEQFF. The V and J genes are TRBV6-2 or TRBV6-3 and TRBJ2-1; a possible D gene is TRBD1 (6 bases). Germline-derived CDR1 and CDR2 are MNHEY and SVGEGT. V lost 6 bases, J lost 0 bases, and 15 bases lay in between. This CDR3 spans 16 amino acids.

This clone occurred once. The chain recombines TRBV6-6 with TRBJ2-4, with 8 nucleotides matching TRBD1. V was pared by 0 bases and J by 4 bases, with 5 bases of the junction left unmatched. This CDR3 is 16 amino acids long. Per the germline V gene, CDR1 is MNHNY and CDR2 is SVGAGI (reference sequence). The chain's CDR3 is CASSYSDRVSKNIQYF. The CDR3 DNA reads TGTGCCAGCAGTTACTCGGACAGGGTTTCTAAAAACATTCAGTACTTC.

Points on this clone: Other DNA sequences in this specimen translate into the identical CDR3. CDR3 nucleotides: TGTGCCAGTAGTATGGGGGGGAACACTGAAGCTTTCTTT. Its translation is CASSMGGNTEAFF. The chain has TRBV19 and TRBJ1-1, with a tentative D call TRBD1 (5 bases). In germline, CDR1 is LNHDA, CDR2 SQIVND (reference sequence). V gave up 3 bases and J gave up 1 base, with 6 bases separating them. The CDR3 has 13 residues. Variable domain in full (rest from reference TRBV19 and TRBJ1-1): DGGITQSPKYLFRKEGQNVTLSCEQNLNHDAMYWYRQDPGQGLRLIYYSQIVNDFQKGDIAEGYSVSREKKESFPLTVTSAQKNPTAFYLCASSMGGNTEAFFGQGTRLTVV.

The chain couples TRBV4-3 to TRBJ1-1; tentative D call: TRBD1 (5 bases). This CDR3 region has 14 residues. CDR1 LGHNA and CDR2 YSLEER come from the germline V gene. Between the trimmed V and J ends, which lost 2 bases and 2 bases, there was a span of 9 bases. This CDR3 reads CASSQRDSNTEAFF. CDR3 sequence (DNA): TGCGCCAGCAGCCAACGCGACAGTAACACTGAAGCTTTCTTT.

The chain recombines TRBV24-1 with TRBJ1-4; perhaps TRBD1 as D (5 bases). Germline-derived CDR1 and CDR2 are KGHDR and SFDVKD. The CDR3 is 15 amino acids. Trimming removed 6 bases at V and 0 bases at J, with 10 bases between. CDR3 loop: CATSRGTATNEKLFF. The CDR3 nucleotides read TGTGCCACCAGTCGCGGGACTGCAACTAATGAAAAACTGTTTTTT.

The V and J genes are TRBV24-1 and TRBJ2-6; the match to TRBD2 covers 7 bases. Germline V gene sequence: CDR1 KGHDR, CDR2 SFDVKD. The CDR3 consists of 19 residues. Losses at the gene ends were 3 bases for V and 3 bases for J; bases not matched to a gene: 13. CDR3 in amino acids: CATSDPPGEGQHGANVLTF. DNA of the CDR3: TGTGCCACCAGTGATCCCCCTGGGGAGGGTCAACATGGGGCCAACGTCCTGACTTTC.

Here the CDR3 reads CASTQRDYGYTF. The DNA of the CDR3 is TGTGCCAGCACCCAGAGGGACTATGGCTACACCTTC. The chain combines TRBV7-9 with TRBJ1-2; D gene unclear. The length of the CDR3 is 12 residues. Germline CDR1 is SEHNR and CDR2 is FQNEAQ (reference sequence). Trimming removed 7 bases at V and 3 bases at J, with 9 bases between.

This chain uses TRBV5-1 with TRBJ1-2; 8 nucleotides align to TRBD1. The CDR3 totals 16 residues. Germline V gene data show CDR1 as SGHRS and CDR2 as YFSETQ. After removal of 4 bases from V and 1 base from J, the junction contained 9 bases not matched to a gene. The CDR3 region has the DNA TGCGCCAGCAGCCTGACAGGGGACCGGGATAACTATGGCTACACCTTC. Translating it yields CASSLTGDRDNYGYTF.

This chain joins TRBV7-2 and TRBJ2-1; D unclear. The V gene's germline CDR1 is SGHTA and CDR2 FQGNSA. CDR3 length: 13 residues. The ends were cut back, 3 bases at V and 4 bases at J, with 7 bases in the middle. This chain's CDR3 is CASSFSLYNEQFF. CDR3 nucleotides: TGTGCCAGCAGCTTTAGCCTATACAATGAGCAGTTCTTC.

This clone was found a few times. CDR3 in DNA: TGTGCCAGCAGCTTAGGCCTAGCGCCCTCCAATGAGCAGTTCTTC. Encoded protein: CASSLGLAPSNEQFF. The chain joins TRBV7-3 to TRBJ2-1; possible D gene TRBD2, 6 bases. CDR3 length equals 15 residues. CDR1 SGHTA and CDR2 FQGTGA come from the germline V gene. V lost 2 bases to trimming and J lost 6 bases, with 14 bases between them.

The chain's CDR3 is CASSLPTSTDRIDTDTQYF. CDR3 in DNA: TGTGCCAGCAGCCTACCAACATCCACTGACAGGATCGACACAGATACGCAGTATTTT. The rearrangement links TRBV11-2 to TRBJ2-3, with a tentative D call TRBD1 (6 bases). V was clipped by 5 bases and J by 2 bases, with 26 bases between them. The CDR3 has 19 residues. Germline CDR1 reads SGHAT; CDR2 reads FQNNGV. Based on the CDR3 plus reference TRBV11-2 and TRBJ2-3, the full variable domain is EAGVAQSPRYKIIEKRQSVAFWCNPISGHATLYWYQQILGQGPKLLIQFQNNGVVDDSQLPKDRFSAERLKGVDSTLKIQPAKLEDSAVYLCASSLPTSTDRIDTDTQYFGPGTRLTVL.

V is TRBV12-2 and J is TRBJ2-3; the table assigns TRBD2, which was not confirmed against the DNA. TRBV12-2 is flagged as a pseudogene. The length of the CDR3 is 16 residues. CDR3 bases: TGTGCAAGTCGCTTTAGACCCGGGAGAAGGACAGATACGCAGTATTTT. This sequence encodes CASRFRPGRRTDTQYF.

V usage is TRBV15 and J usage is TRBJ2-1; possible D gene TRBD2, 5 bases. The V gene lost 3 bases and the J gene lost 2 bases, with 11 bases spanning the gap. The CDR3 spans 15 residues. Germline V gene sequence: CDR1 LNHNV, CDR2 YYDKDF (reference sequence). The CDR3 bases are TGTGCCACCAGCAGTGTAGGACTCCCCTACAATGAGCAGTTCTTC. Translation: CATSSVGLPYNEQFF.

The CDR3 sequence is CASSPRISSYNSPLHF. The CDR3 DNA is TGTGCCAGCAGTCCCAGGATAAGCTCCTATAATTCACCCCTCCACTTT. V usage is TRBV2 and J usage is TRBJ1-6, with no clear D. Germline V gives CDR1 SNHLY, CDR2 FYNNEI. CDR3 length: 16 residues. Trimming removed 5 bases at V and 0 bases at J, with 11 bases between.

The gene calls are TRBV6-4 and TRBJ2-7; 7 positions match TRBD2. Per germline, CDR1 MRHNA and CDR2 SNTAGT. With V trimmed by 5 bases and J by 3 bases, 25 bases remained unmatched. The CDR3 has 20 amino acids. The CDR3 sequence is CASSCLADLCGVDPLYEQYF. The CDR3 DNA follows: TGTGCCAGCAGTTGTCTAGCGGATTTATGTGGAGTCGATCCCCTCTACGAGCAGTACTTC.

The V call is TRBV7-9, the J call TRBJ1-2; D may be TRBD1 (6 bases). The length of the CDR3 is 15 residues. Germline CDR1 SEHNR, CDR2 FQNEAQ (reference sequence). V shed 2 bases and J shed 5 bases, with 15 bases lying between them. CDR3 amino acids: CASSLPQGRGYGYTF. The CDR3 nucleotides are TGTGCCAGCAGCTTACCACAGGGCCGAGGGTATGGCTACACCTTC.

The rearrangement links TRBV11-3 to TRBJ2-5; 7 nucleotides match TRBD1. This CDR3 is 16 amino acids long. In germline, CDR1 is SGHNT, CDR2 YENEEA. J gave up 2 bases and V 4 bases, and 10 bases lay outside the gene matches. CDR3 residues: CASSSHLDREQETQYF. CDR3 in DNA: TGTGCCAGCAGCTCACACCTTGACAGGGAGCAAGAGACCCAGTACTTC.